Sequencing of this TCR beta chain was carried out in a study of regulatory T cells in long-lasting Graves disease. As regards this clonotype: This sequence may be a read error, since a much larger clone differs from it by one base.

The germline V gene has CDR1 DFQATT and CDR2 SNEGSKA (reference sequence). The germline V and J ends were trimmed by 7 bases and 6 bases, with 16 bases remaining between them. The CDR3 runs 13 residues. The time point denotes: newly diagnosed GD, antithyroid drugs for less than 3 months. Construction of the TCR library relied on RNA isolated from PBMCs. For TCR beta, libraries came from iRepertoire HTBI primers and Arm-PCR of CDR3 regions. TCRdb re-called the multiplex PCR reads through MiXCR, storing one row per CDR3 protein. The sample contains 450,000 to 600,000 distinct CDR3 sequences, 15% to 20% of which appear only once. This same sample was also part of a study on T cells in Graves' hyperthyroidism and ophthalmopathy.

This specimen was peripheral blood mononuclear cells (PBMCs), taken at new diagnosis, from a patient treated with antithyroid drugs. The sequence came from a man in his forties with Graves disease. This chain links TRBV20-1 with TRBJ1-5; D possibly corresponds to TRBD1 (6 bases). CDR3 region: CSGRQEGSQPQHF. The CDR3 bases are TGCAGTGGTCGACAGGAGGGCAGTCAGCCCCAGCATTTT.